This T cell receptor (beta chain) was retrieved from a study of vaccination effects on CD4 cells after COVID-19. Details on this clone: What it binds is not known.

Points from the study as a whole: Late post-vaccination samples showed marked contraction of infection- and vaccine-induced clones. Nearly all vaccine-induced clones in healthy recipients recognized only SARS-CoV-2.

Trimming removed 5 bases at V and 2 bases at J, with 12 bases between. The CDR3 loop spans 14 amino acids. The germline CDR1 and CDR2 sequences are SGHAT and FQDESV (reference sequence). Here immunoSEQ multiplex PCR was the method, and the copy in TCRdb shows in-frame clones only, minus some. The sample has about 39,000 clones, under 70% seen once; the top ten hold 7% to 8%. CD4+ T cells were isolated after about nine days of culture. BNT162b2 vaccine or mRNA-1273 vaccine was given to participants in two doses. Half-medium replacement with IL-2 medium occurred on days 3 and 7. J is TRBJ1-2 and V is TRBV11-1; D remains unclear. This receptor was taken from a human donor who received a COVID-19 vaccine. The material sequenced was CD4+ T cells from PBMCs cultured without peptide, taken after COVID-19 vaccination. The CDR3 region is CASSAGRGNYGYTF. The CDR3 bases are TGTGCCAGCAGCGCCGGACGGGGAAACTATGGCTACACCTTC.